This T cell receptor beta chain was identified during a study of T cells after yellow fever vaccination. About the study: Any fraction with a low cell number was prepared using SMART-Seq v4 Ultra Low Input. Study results and limitations: The secondary response showed a weaker magnitude and a faster peak, day 5 versus 15.

A single record per CDR3 protein comes from TCRdb applying MiXCR to the 5' RACE reads. This repertoire shows 200,000 to 300,000 distinct CDR3 sequences, roughly 4% found once; its top ten account for 15% to 20%. CDR3 length equals 14 residues. Germline V lookup: CDR1 LNHNV, CDR2 YYDKDF (reference sequence). V shed 8 bases and J shed 2 bases, with 13 bases lying between them. Comment on this clonotype: The antigen is undetermined.

The clonotype was recovered from a man younger than 35 who received the YFV17D yellow fever vaccine. V and J are TRBV15 and TRBJ2-1; D is perhaps TRBD1 (6 bases). This specimen consisted of PBMCs, obtained 15 days after the yellow fever booster vaccination. CDR3 region: CATQGSGAYNEQFF. The DNA of the CDR3 is TGTGCCACCCAGGGGAGCGGCGCCTACAATGAGCAGTTCTTC.